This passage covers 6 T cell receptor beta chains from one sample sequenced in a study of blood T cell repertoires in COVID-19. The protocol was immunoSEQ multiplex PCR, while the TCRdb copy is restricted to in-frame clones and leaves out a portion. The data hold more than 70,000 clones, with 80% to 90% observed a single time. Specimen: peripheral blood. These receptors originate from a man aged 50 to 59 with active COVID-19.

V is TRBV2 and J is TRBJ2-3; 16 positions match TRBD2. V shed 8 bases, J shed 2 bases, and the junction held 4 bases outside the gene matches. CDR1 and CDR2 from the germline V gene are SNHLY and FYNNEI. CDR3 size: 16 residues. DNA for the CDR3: TGTGCCAGCCCCGGGACTAGCGGGGGGGACACAGATACGCAGTATTTT. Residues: CASPGTSGGDTDTQYF.

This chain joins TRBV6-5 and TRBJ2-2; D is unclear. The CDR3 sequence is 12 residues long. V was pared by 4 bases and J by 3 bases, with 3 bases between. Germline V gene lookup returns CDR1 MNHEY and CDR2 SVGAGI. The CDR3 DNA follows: TGTGCCAGCAGTTCAGACACCGGGGAGCTGTTTTTT. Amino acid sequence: CASSSDTGELFF.

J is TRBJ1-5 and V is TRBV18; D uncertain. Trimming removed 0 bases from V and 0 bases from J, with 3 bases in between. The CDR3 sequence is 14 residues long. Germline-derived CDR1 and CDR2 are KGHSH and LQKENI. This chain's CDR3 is CASSPPHSNQPQHF. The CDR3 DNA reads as TGTGCCAGCTCACCACCTCATAGCAATCAGCCCCAGCATTTT.

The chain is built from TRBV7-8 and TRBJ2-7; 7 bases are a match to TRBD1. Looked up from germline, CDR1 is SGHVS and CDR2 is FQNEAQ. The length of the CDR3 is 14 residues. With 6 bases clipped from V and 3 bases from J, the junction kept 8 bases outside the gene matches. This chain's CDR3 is CASSHRGLSYEQYF. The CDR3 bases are TGTGCCAGCAGTCACAGGGGTCTTAGCTACGAGCAGTACTTC.

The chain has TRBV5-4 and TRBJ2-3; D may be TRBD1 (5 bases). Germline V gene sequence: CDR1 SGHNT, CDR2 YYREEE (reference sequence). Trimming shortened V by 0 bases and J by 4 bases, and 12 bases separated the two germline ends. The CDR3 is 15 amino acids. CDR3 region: CASSLGQGFSDTQYF. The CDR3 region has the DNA TGTGCCAGCAGCTTGGGGCAGGGCTTTTCAGATACGCAGTATTTT.

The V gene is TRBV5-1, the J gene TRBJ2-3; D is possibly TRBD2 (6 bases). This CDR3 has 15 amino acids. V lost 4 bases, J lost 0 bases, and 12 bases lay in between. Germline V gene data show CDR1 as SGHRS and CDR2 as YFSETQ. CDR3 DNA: TGCGCCAGCAGCGTGGACGGGACTAGCACAGATACGCAGTATTTT. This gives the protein CASSVDGTSTDTQYF.